This TCR beta chain was identified in a study of Graves' ophthalmopathy and Graves' hyperthyroidism. TCR beta CDR3 regions were amplified from RNA transcripts. HTBI-primed RT-PCR formed the first round, and a multiplex PCR formed the second. TCRdb itself ran the multiplex PCR reads through MiXCR, one entry per CDR3 protein. In the table there are roughly 500,000 distinct CDR3 sequences, roughly 14% of which are singletons. It was from around 10 ml of fresh peripheral blood that the PBMCs came. Trimming removed 2 bases from V and 1 base from J; junction bases left unmatched: 5. CDR3 length equals 17 residues. Regarding this clonotype: A much larger clone lies one base from this, so it may be a read error.

Sequencing was performed on blood. This TCR was recovered from a woman aged 30 to 39 with Graves' ophthalmopathy. The chain carries TRBV12-3 or TRBV12-4 and TRBJ2-2; 9 bases align to TRBD2. Here the CDR3 reads CASSLTRAGGNTGELFF. CDR3 bases: TGTGCCAGCAGTTTAACGCGAGCGGGGGGGAACACCGGGGAGCTGTTTTTT.